The 12 T cell receptor beta chains below come from one sample, sequenced in a study of cytomegalovirus exposure and HLA in healthy donors. It was with 60 Vbeta and 13 Jbeta primers that the PCR ran. TCRdb's copy holds only in-frame clones and misses some; the assay was immunoSEQ multiplex PCR. The top ten hold around 4% of the sample, which has some 210,000 clones, 78% seen once. Sequenced: PBMCs. Receptor source: a male donor in good health and CMV-seronegative.

This chain links TRBV9 with TRBJ2-5; possible D gene TRBD2, 6 bases. CDR3 size: 13 residues. Per the germline V gene, CDR1 is SGDLS and CDR2 is YYNGEE. V shed 4 bases and J shed 5 bases, with 12 bases lying between them. CDR3 residues: CASSTRGSETQYF. The CDR3 DNA reads TGTGCCAGCAGCACTCGGGGGTCGGAGACCCAGTACTTC.

The rearrangement uses TRBV27 and TRBJ2-7, with 12 bases identical to TRBD2. The CDR3 is 15 amino acids. V was pared by 6 bases and J by 2 bases, with 5 bases of the junction left unmatched. The V gene's germline CDR1 is MNHEY and CDR2 SMNVEV (reference sequence). CDR3 residues: CASSPGLAGTYEQYF. CDR3 sequence (DNA): TGTGCCAGCAGCCCCGGACTAGCGGGGACCTACGAGCAGTACTTC.

This sequence joins TRBV2 and TRBJ2-5, with D possibly being TRBD2 (5 bases). The J call may be incorrect, as the DNA end agrees better with TRBJ2-7. The germline gives CDR1 SNHLY, CDR2 FYNNEI. CDR3 length: 14 residues. The CDR3 DNA reads as TGTGCCAGTAACAATGGGATCGGGAACTACGAGCAGTACTTC. It translates to CASNNGIGNYEQYF.

This sequence joins TRBV7-2 and TRBJ2-7, with no clear D. Trimming removed 1 base at V and 7 bases at J, with 11 bases between. CDR3 length equals 13 residues. The germline CDR1 and CDR2 sequences are SGHTA and FQGNSA. CDR3 nucleotides: TGTGCCAGCAGCTTAGGGCCGAACATAGAGCAGTACTTC. It specifies CASSLGPNIEQYF.

The chain recombines TRBV28 with TRBJ2-3; TRBD1 agrees at 7 bases. The CDR3 extends over 15 amino acids. Germline V gene sequence: CDR1 MDHEN, CDR2 SYDVKM. Unmatched junction bases numbered 6, after V lost 3 bases and J lost 3 bases. The CDR3: CASSFGAGGTDTQYF. CDR3 sequence (DNA): TGTGCCAGCAGTTTCGGGGCAGGGGGAACAGATACGCAGTATTTT.

The V gene is TRBV5-1, the J gene TRBJ2-5, with 11 nucleotides matching TRBD2. The CDR3 contains 16 residues. V lost 2 bases to trimming and J lost 0 bases; unmatched junction nucleotides: 3. Germline loops: CDR1 SGHRS, CDR2 YFSETQ. The CDR3 bases are TGCGCCAGCAGCTTCTCTAGCGGGAGGAACCAAGAGACCCAGTACTTC. Translation gives CASSFSSGRNQETQYF.

The CDR3 loop reads CASKIQGSGGGEAFF. As DNA, the CDR3 is TGTGCCAGCAAAATCCAAGGGTCGGGGGGCGGTGAAGCTTTCTTT. The rearrangement links TRBV6-5 to TRBJ1-1; D might be TRBD1 (6 bases). Trimming stripped 7 bases from V and 7 bases from J, with 22 bases between. CDR1 is MNHEY and CDR2 is SVGAGI in the germline V gene. The CDR3 is made up of 15 amino acids.

The sample holds a few counts of this clone. The gene calls are TRBV6-5 and TRBJ1-4; 9 positions match TRBD1. V lost 10 bases and J lost 7; bases outside the gene matches: 13. Germline values: CDR1 MNHEY, CDR2 SVGAGI. CDR3 length: 15 amino acids. The CDR3 loop is CATSTQGAPIEKLFF. In DNA, the CDR3 is TGTGCCACTTCCACACAGGGGGCGCCGATTGAAAAACTGTTTTTT.

This clone has more than one count but fewer than ten. V gene TRBV7-8 combines with J gene TRBJ2-5, with 9 positions matching TRBD1. The tail of the sequence fits TRBJ2-7 better, so the J call may be wrong. There are 15 residues in the CDR3. Per germline, CDR1 SGHVS and CDR2 FQNEAQ. The CDR3 DNA is TGTGCCAGCAGCTTAGCGGACAGGGGCTCCTACGAGCAGTACTTC. Translated, it gives CASSLADRGSYEQYF.

This clone was seen once. The chain carries TRBV7-9 and TRBJ2-7; D ambiguous. This CDR3 spans 12 amino acids. CDR1 and CDR2 (germline): SEHNR, FQNEAQ (reference sequence). Trimming removed 2 bases from V and 6 bases from J, with 8 bases in between. Here the CDR3 DNA reads TGTGCCAGCAGCTTACGGGTGCGCGAGCAGTACTTC. Its protein is CASSLRVREQYF. The whole variable domain, remainder taken from reference TRBV7-9 and TRBJ2-7, is DTGVSQNPRHKITKRGQNVTFRCDPISEHNRLYWYRQTLGQGPEFLTYFQNEAQLEKSRLLSDRFSAERPKGSFSTLEIQRTEQGDSAMYLCASSLRVREQYFGPGTRLTVT.

This chain joins TRBV28 and TRBJ2-5; 9 nucleotides agree with TRBD1. Germline CDR1 MDHEN, CDR2 SYDVKM. The CDR3 is 15 amino acids. J was trimmed by 9 bases and V by 6 bases; bases with no gene match: 14. The CDR3 is CASRITGTGQWAQYF. The DNA for the CDR3 is TGTGCCAGCAGGATTACCGGGACAGGGCAATGGGCCCAGTACTTC. The complete variable domain, with remaining parts taken from reference TRBV28 and TRBJ2-5, reads DVKVTQSSRYLVKRTGEKVFLECVQDMDHENMFWYRQDPGLGLRLIYFSYDVKMKEKGDIPEGYSVSREKKERFSLILESASTNQTSMYLCASRITGTGQWAQYFGPGTRLLVL.

This rearrangement joins TRBV19 to TRBJ1-1, with a possible D match to TRBD1 (5 bases). There are 13 residues in the CDR3. CDR1 is LNHDA and CDR2 is SQIVND in the germline V gene (reference sequence). V dropped 8 bases and J dropped 4 bases, with 14 bases sitting between them. In DNA, the CDR3 is TGTGCCAGTCACCGGGGGGGAGTCACTGAAGCTTTCTTT. The encoded protein is CASHRGGVTEAFF.